The present T cell receptor beta chain was sequenced within a study of cytomegalovirus exposure and HLA in healthy donors. Use of 60 Vbeta and 13 Jbeta primers characterized the PCR. Under the authors' procedure: As a later analysis found, there were tens of millions of unique TCR beta chains, of which approximately 10 million were shared. Method: immunoSEQ multiplex PCR; TCRdb's copy keeps in-frame clones and lacks some. The V and J calls and clone size were taken over from that table, and D and trimming were inferred from the DNA. The sample shows some 99,000 clones, roughly four fifths of them seen only once. It was healthy bone marrow donors who served as donors. V shed 7 bases and J shed 3 bases, with 12 bases lying between them. The CDR3 is made up of 14 amino acids. Germline loops: CDR1 LNHDA, CDR2 SQIVND (reference sequence).

The chain uses TRBV19 and TRBJ2-2, with a possible D match to TRBD2 (6 bases). The sequenced sample consisted of PBMCs. The source is a female donor in good health and CMV-seronegative. CDR3 amino acids: CASTEGPYTGELFF. CDR3 bases: TGTGCCAGTACGGAGGGTCCCTACACCGGGGAGCTGTTTTTT.